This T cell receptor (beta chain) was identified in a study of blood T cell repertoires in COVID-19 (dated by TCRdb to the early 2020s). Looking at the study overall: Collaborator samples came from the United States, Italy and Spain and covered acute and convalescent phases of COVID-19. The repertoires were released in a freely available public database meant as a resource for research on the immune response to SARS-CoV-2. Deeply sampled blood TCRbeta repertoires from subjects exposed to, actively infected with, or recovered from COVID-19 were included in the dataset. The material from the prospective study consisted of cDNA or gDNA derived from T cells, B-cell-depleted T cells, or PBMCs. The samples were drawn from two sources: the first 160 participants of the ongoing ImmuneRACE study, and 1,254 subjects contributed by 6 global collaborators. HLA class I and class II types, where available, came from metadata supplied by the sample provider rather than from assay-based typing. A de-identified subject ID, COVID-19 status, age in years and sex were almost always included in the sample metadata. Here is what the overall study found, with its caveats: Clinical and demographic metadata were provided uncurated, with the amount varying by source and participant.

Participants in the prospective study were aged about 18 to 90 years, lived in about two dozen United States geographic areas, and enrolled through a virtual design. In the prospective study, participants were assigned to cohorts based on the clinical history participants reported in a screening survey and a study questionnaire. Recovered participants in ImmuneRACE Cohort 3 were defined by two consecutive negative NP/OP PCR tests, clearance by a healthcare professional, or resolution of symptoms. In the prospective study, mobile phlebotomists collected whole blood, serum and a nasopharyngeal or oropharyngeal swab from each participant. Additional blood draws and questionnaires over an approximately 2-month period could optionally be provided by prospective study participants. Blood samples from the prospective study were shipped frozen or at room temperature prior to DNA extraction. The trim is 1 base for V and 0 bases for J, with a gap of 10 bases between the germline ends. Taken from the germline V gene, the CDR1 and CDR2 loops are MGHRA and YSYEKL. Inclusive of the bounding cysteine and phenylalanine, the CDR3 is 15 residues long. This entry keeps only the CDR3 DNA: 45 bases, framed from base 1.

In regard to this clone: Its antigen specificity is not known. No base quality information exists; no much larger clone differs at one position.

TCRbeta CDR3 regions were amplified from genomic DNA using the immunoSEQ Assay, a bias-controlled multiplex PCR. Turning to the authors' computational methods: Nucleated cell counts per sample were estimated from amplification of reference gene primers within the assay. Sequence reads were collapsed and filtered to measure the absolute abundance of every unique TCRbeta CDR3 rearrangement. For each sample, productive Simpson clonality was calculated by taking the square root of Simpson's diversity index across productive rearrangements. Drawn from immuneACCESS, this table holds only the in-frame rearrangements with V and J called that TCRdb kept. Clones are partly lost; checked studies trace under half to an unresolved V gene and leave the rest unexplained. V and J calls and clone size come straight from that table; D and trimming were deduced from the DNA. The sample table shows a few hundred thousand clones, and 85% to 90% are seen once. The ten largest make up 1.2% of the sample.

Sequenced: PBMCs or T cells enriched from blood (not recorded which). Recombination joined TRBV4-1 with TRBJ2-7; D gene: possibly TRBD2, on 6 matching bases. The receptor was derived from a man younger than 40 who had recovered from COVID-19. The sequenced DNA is TGCGCCAGCAGCCAAGTTGGGACTGCCTCCTACGAGCAGTACTTC. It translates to CASSQVGTASYEQYF.